These T cell receptor beta chains were read from a single sample in a study of OX40 agonist ivuxolimab in advanced cancers. The repertoire was sequenced with immunoSEQ multiplex PCR; TCRdb's copy has only in-frame clones and lacks some. The sample holds around 79,000 clones, around 90% seen once. Material: CD4+ or CD8+ T cells sorted from blood, obtained in a trial of the OX40 agonist ivuxolimab. The receptors originated from an adult with an advanced solid tumor such as melanoma, head and neck, liver or kidney cancer. Each CDR3 is given with its conserved first and last residue. Fields, in order: V gene, clone size, D gene, J gene, CDR3 protein, CDR3 DNA. A D gene is named only where the DNA matches it firmly. Where a row states a size, it is once, few, many or the class of an expanded clone; other rows omit it.

v_gene: TRBV14; abundance: .; d_gene: TRBD1; j_gene: TRBJ2-2; CDR3aa: CASSRLGQGRTGELFF; CDR3nt: TGTGCCAGCAGCCGCCTAGGACAGGGAAGGACCGGGGAGCTGTTTTTT
v_gene: TRBV5-5; abundance: .; d_gene: .; j_gene: TRBJ2-7; CDR3aa: CASSQGQNLIYEQYF; CDR3nt: TGTGCCAGCAGTCAAGGACAGAATTTGATCTACGAGCAGTACTTC
v_gene: TRBV5-1; abundance: .; d_gene: TRBD2; j_gene: TRBJ2-1; CDR3aa: CASSLDPTSGTGSGQFF; CDR3nt: TGCGCCAGCAGCTTGGACCCGACTAGCGGGACTGGAAGTGGGCAGTTCTTC
v_gene: TRBV27; abundance: .; d_gene: .; j_gene: TRBJ2-7; CDR3aa: CASSLSWVPSYEQYF; CDR3nt: TGTGCCAGCAGTTTATCATGGGTTCCCTCCTACGAGCAGTACTTC
v_gene: TRBV11-1; abundance: .; d_gene: .; j_gene: TRBJ2-7; CDR3aa: CASSSTVVAGNEQYF; CDR3nt: TGTGCCAGCAGCTCGACCGTGGTGGCCGGGAACGAGCAGTACTTC
v_gene: TRBV30; abundance: .; d_gene: TRBD1; j_gene: TRBJ1-3; CDR3aa: CAWDRVSGNTIYF; CDR3nt: TGTGCCTGGGACAGGGTATCTGGAAACACCATATATTTT
v_gene: TRBV5-1; abundance: .; d_gene: .; j_gene: TRBJ1-4; CDR3aa: CASSESSGREKLFF; CDR3nt: TGCGCCAGCAGCGAAAGTTCTGGGAGGGAAAAACTGTTTTTT
v_gene: TRBV2; abundance: .; d_gene: .; j_gene: TRBJ1-6; CDR3aa: CASSEDQGNRPLHF; CDR3nt: TGTGCCAGCAGTGAAGACCAGGGAAACAGACCCCTCCACTTT
v_gene: TRBV19; abundance: .; d_gene: TRBD2; j_gene: TRBJ2-7; CDR3aa: CASSIEGSGSSYEQYF; CDR3nt: TGTGCCAGTAGTATAGAGGGTAGCGGGAGCTCCTACGAGCAGTACTTC
v_gene: TRBV9; abundance: .; d_gene: TRBD2; j_gene: TRBJ2-1; CDR3aa: CASSPTTSGEQFF; CDR3nt: TGTGCCAGCAGCCCCACGACTAGCGGAGAGCAGTTCTTC
v_gene: TRBV6-6; abundance: .; d_gene: TRBD1; j_gene: TRBJ1-2; CDR3aa: CASSPGTDHYGYTF; CDR3nt: TGTGCCAGCAGTCCCGGGACAGACCACTATGGCTACACCTTC
v_gene: TRBV5-6; abundance: .; d_gene: TRBD1; j_gene: TRBJ1-4; CDR3aa: CASSFRDRGEKLFF; CDR3nt: TGTGCCAGCAGCTTCAGGGACAGGGGTGAAAAACTGTTTTTT
v_gene: TRBV11-3; abundance: .; d_gene: .; j_gene: TRBJ1-4; CDR3aa: CASSTSATNEKLFF; CDR3nt: TGTGCCAGCAGCACATCCGCAACTAATGAAAAACTGTTTTTT
v_gene: TRBV11-2; abundance: .; d_gene: .; j_gene: TRBJ1-5; CDR3aa: CASSLFRSNQPQHF; CDR3nt: TGTGCCAGCAGCTTATTCCGGAGCAATCAGCCCCAGCATTTT
v_gene: TRBV7-8; abundance: .; d_gene: .; j_gene: TRBJ1-2; CDR3aa: CASSTTGYYGYTF; CDR3nt: TGTGCCAGCAGCACGACAGGATACTATGGCTACACCTTC
v_gene: TRBV29-1; abundance: .; d_gene: TRBD1; j_gene: TRBJ1-2; CDR3aa: CSVPGQGNYGYTF; CDR3nt: TGCAGCGTTCCGGGACAGGGGAACTATGGCTACACCTTC
v_gene: TRBV12-5; abundance: .; d_gene: .; j_gene: TRBJ1-2; CDR3aa: CASGLMGSYGYTF; CDR3nt: TGTGCTAGTGGTTTGATGGGGTCCTATGGCTACACCTTC
v_gene: TRBV5-4; abundance: .; d_gene: TRBD2; j_gene: TRBJ2-2; CDR3aa: CASSLGLAGGTGELFF; CDR3nt: TGTGCCAGCAGCTTGGGACTAGCGGGAGGAACCGGGGAGCTGTTTTTT
v_gene: TRBV11-2; abundance: .; d_gene: TRBD2; j_gene: TRBJ2-7; CDR3aa: CASSLGLADYEQYF; CDR3nt: TGTGCCAGCAGCTTAGGCCTAGCGGACTACGAGCAGTACTTC
v_gene: TRBV2; abundance: .; d_gene: .; j_gene: TRBJ1-4; CDR3aa: CASSVEETATNEKLFF; CDR3nt: TGTGCCAGCAGTGTGGAGGAAACTGCAACTAATGAAAAACTGTTTTTT
v_gene: TRBV5-5; abundance: .; d_gene: TRBD1; j_gene: TRBJ2-7; CDR3aa: CASSLAAGTGAMYEQYF; CDR3nt: TGTGCCAGCAGCTTGGCAGCCGGGACAGGGGCGATGTACGAGCAGTACTTC
v_gene: TRBV6-1; abundance: .; d_gene: .; j_gene: TRBJ2-3; CDR3aa: CASLGLYTDTQYF; CDR3nt: TGTGCCAGCCTGGGACTGTACACAGATACGCAGTATTTT
v_gene: TRBV10-1; abundance: .; d_gene: .; j_gene: TRBJ2-2; CDR3aa: CASSELVSGELFF; CDR3nt: TGCGCCAGCAGTGAGTTGGTTTCCGGGGAGCTGTTTTTT
v_gene: TRBV6-6; abundance: .; d_gene: .; j_gene: TRBJ1-1; CDR3aa: CASSSWGGEAFF; CDR3nt: TGTGCCAGCAGTTCATGGGGAGGTGAAGCTTTCTTT
v_gene: TRBV7-8; abundance: few; d_gene: .; j_gene: TRBJ2-5; CDR3aa: CASSLPPREGETQYF; CDR3nt: TGTGCCAGCAGCTTACCCCCCAGGGAAGGGGAGACCCAGTACTTC
v_gene: TRBV5-1; abundance: few; d_gene: .; j_gene: TRBJ1-2; CDR3aa: CASSSGAAWYGYTF; CDR3nt: TGCGCCAGCAGCTCAGGGGCCGCCTGGTATGGCTACACCTTC
v_gene: TRBV6-1; abundance: once; d_gene: .; j_gene: TRBJ2-7; CDR3aa: CASMTDSYEQYF; CDR3nt: TGTGCCAGTATGACAGATTCCTACGAGCAGTACTTC
v_gene: TRBV18; abundance: .; d_gene: .; j_gene: TRBJ1-1; CDR3aa: CASSLHREDTEAFF; CDR3nt: TGTGCCAGCTCACTTCACAGAGAGGACACTGAAGCTTTCTTT
v_gene: TRBV19; abundance: .; d_gene: TRBD1; j_gene: TRBJ2-1; CDR3aa: CASSRTGDEQFF; CDR3nt: TGTGCCAGTAGTCGGACAGGGGATGAGCAGTTCTTC
v_gene: TRBV10-2; abundance: .; d_gene: .; j_gene: TRBJ2-2; CDR3aa: CASRWRDSAGELFF; CDR3nt: TGCGCCAGCAGGTGGAGGGATAGCGCCGGGGAGCTGTTTTTT
v_gene: TRBV27; abundance: .; d_gene: .; j_gene: TRBJ2-7; CDR3aa: CASSFMEAGHYEQYF; CDR3nt: TGTGCCAGCAGTTTCATGGAGGCGGGCCACTACGAGCAGTACTTC
v_gene: TRBV6-5; abundance: .; d_gene: TRBD2; j_gene: TRBJ2-7; CDR3aa: CASSSLAGGPREQYF; CDR3nt: TGTGCCAGCAGTTCCCTAGCGGGAGGGCCAAGGGAGCAGTACTTC
v_gene: TRBV7-8; abundance: .; d_gene: .; j_gene: TRBJ2-7; CDR3aa: CASSLVPGAPYEQYF; CDR3nt: TGTGCCAGCAGCTTAGTACCCGGGGCCCCCTACGAGCAGTACTTC
v_gene: TRBV4-2; abundance: once; d_gene: TRBD2; j_gene: TRBJ2-1; CDR3aa: CASSNGLAVYNEQFF; CDR3nt: TGTGCCAGCAGCAATGGACTAGCGGTTTACAATGAGCAGTTCTTC
v_gene: TRBV6-1; abundance: .; d_gene: .; j_gene: TRBJ2-2; CDR3aa: CASAGGWDTGELFF; CDR3nt: TGTGCCAGCGCGGGCGGCTGGGACACCGGGGAGCTGTTTTTT
v_gene: TRBV11-3; abundance: .; d_gene: .; j_gene: TRBJ2-3; CDR3aa: CASSLGITDTQYF; CDR3nt: TGTGCCAGCAGCTTAGGGATAACAGATACGCAGTATTTT